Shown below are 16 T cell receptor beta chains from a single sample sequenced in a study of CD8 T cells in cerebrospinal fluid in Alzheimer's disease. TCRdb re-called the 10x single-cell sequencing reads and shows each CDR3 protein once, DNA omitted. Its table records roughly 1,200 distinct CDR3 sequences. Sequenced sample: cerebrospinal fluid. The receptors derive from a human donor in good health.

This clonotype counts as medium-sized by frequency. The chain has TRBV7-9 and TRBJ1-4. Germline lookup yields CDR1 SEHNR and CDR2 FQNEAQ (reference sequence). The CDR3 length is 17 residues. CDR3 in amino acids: CASSPNPGTSGNEKLFF.

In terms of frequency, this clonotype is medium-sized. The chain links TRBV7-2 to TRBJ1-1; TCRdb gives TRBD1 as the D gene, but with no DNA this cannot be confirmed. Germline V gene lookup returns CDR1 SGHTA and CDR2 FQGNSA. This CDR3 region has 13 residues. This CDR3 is CASSLPGRNEAFF. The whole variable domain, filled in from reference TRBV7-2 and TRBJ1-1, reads GAGVSQSPSNKVTEKGKDVELRCDPISGHTALYWYRQSLGQGLEFLIYFQGNSAPDKSGLPSDRFSAERTGGSVSTLTIQRTQQEDSAVYLCASSLPGRNEAFFGQGTRLTVV.

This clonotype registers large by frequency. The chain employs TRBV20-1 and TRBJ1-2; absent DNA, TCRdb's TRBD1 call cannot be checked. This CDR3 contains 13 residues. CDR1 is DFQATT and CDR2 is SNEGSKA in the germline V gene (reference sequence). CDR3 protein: CSATPGVNYGYTF.

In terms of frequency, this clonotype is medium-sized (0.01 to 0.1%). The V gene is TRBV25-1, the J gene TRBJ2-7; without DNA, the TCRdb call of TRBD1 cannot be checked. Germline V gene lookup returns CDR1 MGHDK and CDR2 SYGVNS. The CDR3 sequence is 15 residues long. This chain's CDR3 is CASSEWTGGGYEQYF.

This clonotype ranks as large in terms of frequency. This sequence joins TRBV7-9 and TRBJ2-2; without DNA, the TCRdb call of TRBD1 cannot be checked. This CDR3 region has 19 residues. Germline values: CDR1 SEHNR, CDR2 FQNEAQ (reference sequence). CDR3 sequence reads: CASSPGTGGRGSNTGELFF.

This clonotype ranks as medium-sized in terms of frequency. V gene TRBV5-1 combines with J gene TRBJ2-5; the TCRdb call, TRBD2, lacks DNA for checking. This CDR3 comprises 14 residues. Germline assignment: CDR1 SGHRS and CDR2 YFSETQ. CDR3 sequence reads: CASSLKSGQETQYF. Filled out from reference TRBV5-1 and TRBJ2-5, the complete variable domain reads KAGVTQTPRYLIKTRGQQVTLSCSPISGHRSVSWYQQTPGQGLQFLFEYFSETQRNKGNFPGRFSGRQFSNSRSEMNVSTLELGDSALYLCASSLKSGQETQYFGPGTRLLVL.

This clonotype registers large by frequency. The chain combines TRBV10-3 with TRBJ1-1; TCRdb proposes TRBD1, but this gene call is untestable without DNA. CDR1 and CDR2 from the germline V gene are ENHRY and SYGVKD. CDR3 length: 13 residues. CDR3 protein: CAISFDSNTEAFF.

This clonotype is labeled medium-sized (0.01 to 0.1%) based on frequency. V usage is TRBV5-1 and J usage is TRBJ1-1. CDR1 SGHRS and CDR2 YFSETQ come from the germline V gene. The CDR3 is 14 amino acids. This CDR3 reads CASSLNSGNTEAFF. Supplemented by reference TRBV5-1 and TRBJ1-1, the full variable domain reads KAGVTQTPRYLIKTRGQQVTLSCSPISGHRSVSWYQQTPGQGLQFLFEYFSETQRNKGNFPGRFSGRQFSNSRSEMNVSTLELGDSALYLCASSLNSGNTEAFFGQGTRLTVV.

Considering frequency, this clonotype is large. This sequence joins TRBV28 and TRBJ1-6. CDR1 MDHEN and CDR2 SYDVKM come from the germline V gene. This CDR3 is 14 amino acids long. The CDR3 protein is CASKDGSYNSPLHF.

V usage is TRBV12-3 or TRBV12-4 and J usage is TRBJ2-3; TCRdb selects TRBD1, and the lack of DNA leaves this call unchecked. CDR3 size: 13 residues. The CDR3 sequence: CARRGGSPDTQYF.

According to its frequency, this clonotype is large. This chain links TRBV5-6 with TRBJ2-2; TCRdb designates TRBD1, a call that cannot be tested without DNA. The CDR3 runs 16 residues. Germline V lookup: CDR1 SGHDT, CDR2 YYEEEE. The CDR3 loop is CASSLPGQGADGELFF.

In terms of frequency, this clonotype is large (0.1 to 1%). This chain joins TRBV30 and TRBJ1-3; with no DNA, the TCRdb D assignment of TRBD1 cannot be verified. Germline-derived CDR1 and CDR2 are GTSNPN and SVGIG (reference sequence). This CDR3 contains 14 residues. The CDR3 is CAWSVGVAGNTIYF.

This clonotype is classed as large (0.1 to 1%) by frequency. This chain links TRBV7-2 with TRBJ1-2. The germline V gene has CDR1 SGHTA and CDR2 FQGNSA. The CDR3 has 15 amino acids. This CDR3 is CASSYGIRTALGYTF. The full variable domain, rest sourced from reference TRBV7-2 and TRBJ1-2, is GAGVSQSPSNKVTEKGKDVELRCDPISGHTALYWYRQSLGQGLEFLIYFQGNSAPDKSGLPSDRFSAERTGGSVSTLTIQRTQQEDSAVYLCASSYGIRTALGYTFGSGTRLTVV.

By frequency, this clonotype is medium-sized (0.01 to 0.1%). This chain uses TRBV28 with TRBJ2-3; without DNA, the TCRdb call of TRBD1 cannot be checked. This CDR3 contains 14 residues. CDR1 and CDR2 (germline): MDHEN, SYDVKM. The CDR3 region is CASSAPPSTDTQYF.

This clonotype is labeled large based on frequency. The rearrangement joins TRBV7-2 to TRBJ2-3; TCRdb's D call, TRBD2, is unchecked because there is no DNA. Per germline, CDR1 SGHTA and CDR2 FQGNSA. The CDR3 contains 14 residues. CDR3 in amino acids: CASSFPHVGDTQYF.

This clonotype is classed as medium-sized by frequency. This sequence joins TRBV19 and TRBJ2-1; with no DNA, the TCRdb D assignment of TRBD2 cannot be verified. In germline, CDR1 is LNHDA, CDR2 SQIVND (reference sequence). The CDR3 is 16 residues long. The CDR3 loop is CASKGLVGTSYNEQFF.